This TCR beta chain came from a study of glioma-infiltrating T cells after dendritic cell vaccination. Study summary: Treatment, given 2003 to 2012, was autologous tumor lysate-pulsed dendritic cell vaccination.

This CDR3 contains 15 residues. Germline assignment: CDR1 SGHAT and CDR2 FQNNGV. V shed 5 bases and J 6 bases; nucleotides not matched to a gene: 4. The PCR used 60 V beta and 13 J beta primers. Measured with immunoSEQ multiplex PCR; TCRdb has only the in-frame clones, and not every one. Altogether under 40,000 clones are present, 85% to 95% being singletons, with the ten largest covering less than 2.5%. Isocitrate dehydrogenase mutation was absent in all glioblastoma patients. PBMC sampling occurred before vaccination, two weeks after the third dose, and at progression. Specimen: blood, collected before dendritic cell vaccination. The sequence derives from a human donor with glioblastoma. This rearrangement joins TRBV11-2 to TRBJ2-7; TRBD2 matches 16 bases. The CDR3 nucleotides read TGTGCCAGCAGCCTGGGACTAGCGGGGGGGCGCGAGCAGTACTTC. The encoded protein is CASSLGLAGGREQYF.